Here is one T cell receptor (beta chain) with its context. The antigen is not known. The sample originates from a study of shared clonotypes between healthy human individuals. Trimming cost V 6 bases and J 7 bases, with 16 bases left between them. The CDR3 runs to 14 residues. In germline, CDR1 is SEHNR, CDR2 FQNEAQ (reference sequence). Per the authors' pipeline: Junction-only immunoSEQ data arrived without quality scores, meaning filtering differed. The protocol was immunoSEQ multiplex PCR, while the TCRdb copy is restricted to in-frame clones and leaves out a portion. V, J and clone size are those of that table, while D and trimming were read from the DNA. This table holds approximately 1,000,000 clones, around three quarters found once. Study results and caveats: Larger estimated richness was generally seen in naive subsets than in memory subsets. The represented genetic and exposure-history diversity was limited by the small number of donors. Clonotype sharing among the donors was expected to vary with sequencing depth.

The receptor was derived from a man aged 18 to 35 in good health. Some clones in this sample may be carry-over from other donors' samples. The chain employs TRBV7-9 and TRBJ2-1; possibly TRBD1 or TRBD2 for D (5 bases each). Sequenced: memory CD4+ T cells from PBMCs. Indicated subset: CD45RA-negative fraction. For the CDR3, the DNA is TGTGCCAGCAGACCCGAAGGGACGGGGAATGAGCAGTTCTTC. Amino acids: CASRPEGTGNEQFF. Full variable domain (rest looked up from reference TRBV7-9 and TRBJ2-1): DTGVSQNPRHKITKRGQNVTFRCDPISEHNRLYWYRQTLGQGPEFLTYFQNEAQLEKSRLLSDRFSAERPKGSFSTLEIQRTEQGDSAMYLCASRPEGTGNEQFFGPGTRLTVL.